This entry features one T cell receptor (beta chain) sequence. This specimen belongs to a study of control samples from healthy donors and cancer patients. Measured with immunoSEQ multiplex PCR; TCRdb has only the in-frame clones, and not every one. The table has about 100,000 clones, 92% seen once. The CDR3 is 16 amino acids. V gave up 0 bases and J gave up 5 bases, with 17 bases separating them. Germline V lookup: CDR1 LGHDT, CDR2 YNNKEL (reference sequence). The sample taken for sequencing was blood. The chain uses TRBV3-1 (or the pseudogene TRBV3-2) and TRBJ2-7; the D gene is possibly TRBD1 (5 bases). This receptor was obtained from a woman aged 18-29 years in good health. CDR3 residues: CASSQEMGPAIHEQYF. The DNA for the CDR3 is TGTGCCAGCAGCCAAGAGATGGGGCCAGCCATCCACGAGCAGTACTTC.